The rows below give T cell receptor beta chains drawn from one sample of a study of blood T cell repertoires in COVID-19. Clones were read by immunoSEQ multiplex PCR, and TCRdb kept only the in-frame ones, dropping some. The sample lists about 250,000 clones; roughly 88% were seen once. The sequenced sample consisted of peripheral blood. The receptors originated from a man aged 40-50 years with acute or convalescent COVID-19. CDR3s include the opening cysteine and the closing phenylalanine or tryptophan. The D gene is left open where the match is weak. Size is omitted from some rows. Given values are once, few, many or a class for expanded clones.

>-|TRBV4-3|TRBD2|TRBJ2-3|16
CASSQVSGRPSDTQYF
TGCGCCAGCAGCCAAGTAAGCGGGAGGCCTTCGGATACGCAGTATTTT
>once|TRBV5-5|-|TRBJ1-2|15
CASSLEGERNYGYTF
TGTGCCAGCAGCTTGGAAGGGGAAAGAAACTATGGCTACACCTTC
>-|TRBV7-2|-|TRBJ2-5|15
CASSLNGRVGETQYF
TGTGCCAGCAGCTTAAACGGGAGAGTAGGGGAGACCCAGTACTTC
>once|TRBV4-1|TRBD1|TRBJ2-7|15
CASSPRQGSSVEQYF
TGCGCCAGCAGCCCAAGACAGGGTTCTTCGGTCGAGCAGTACTTC
>-|TRBV7-2|TRBD1|TRBJ2-7|14
CASSASWGTGEQYF
TGTGCCAGCAGCGCATCATGGGGGACAGGCGAGCAGTACTTC
>-|TRBV5-1|TRBD1|TRBJ2-7|14
CASTKGTGNYEQYF
TGCGCCAGCACCAAAGGGACAGGGAACTACGAGCAGTACTTC
>-|TRBV9|-|TRBJ2-7|14
CASSVGYGTYEQYF
TGTGCCAGCAGCGTAGGTTACGGGACCTACGAGCAGTACTTC
>-|TRBV9|-|TRBJ1-6|15
CASSVGQIMDSPLHF
TGTGCCAGCAGCGTAGGACAGATAATGGATTCACCCCTCCACTTT
>-|TRBV25-1|-|TRBJ2-7|14
CASSDTARAHEQYF
TGTGCCAGCAGTGATACCGCCAGGGCCCACGAGCAGTACTTC
>-|TRBV4-1|-|TRBJ1-2|14
CASSQRGGQKGYTF
TGCGCCAGCAGCCAACGGGGAGGCCAAAAAGGCTACACCTTC
>-|TRBV5-1|TRBD2|TRBJ2-7|15
CASSSPSGRTYEQYF
TGCGCCAGCAGCTCCCCCAGCGGGAGGACCTACGAGCAGTACTTC
>-|TRBV29-1|-|TRBJ1-1|10
CSVRETEAFF
TGCAGCGTAAGGGAGACTGAAGCTTTCTTT
>-|TRBV6-5|-|TRBJ1-1|14
CASRVAGSNTEAFF
TGTGCCAGCAGGGTGGCAGGGTCGAACACTGAAGCTTTCTTT
>-|TRBV19|-|TRBJ1-5|16
CASSIYGVGSNQPQHF
TGTGCCAGTAGTATTTACGGGGTCGGTAGCAATCAGCCCCAGCATTTT
>-|TRBV5-6|-|TRBJ1-2|11
CASGRRDGYTF
TGTGCCAGCGGTAGGAGAGACGGCTACACCTTC
>-|TRBV29-1|TRBD1|TRBJ2-7|13
CSVAGQVGSEQYF
TGCAGCGTCGCCGGACAGGTTGGCTCCGAGCAGTACTTC
>-|TRBV5-1|TRBD1|TRBJ1-2|13
CASSPGTGVGYTF
TGCGCCAGCAGCCCGGGGACAGGGGTTGGCTACACCTTC
>-|TRBV7-6|TRBD2|TRBJ2-1|13
CASSLGTSGIAFF
TGTGCCAGCAGCTTAGGGACTAGCGGGATTGCGTTCTTC
>once|TRBV19|TRBD2|TRBJ2-1|15
CASSRGTSGSNEQFF
TGTGCCAGTAGTAGAGGGACTAGCGGGAGTAATGAGCAGTTCTTC
>-|TRBV10-3|TRBD1|TRBJ1-5|16
CAISLTGRNSNQPQHF
TGTGCCATCAGTTTGACAGGGAGAAATAGCAATCAGCCCCAGCATTTT
>-|TRBV11-2|TRBD1|TRBJ2-7|14
CASSPRTGALDQYF
TGTGCCAGCAGCCCACGGACAGGGGCCCTAGATCAGTACTTC
>-|TRBV7-8|-|TRBJ2-7|14
CASSPTGTAGEQYF
TGTGCCAGCAGCCCAACAGGGACGGCGGGCGAGCAGTACTTC
>-|TRBV6-5|-|TRBJ1-5|13
CASSWGLNQPQHF
TGTGCCAGCAGTTGGGGCCTAAATCAGCCCCAGCATTTT
>few|TRBV5-1|-|TRBJ1-3|16
CASSRSGINMENTIYF
TGCGCCAGCAGCAGGTCCGGTATCAACATGGAGAACACCATATATTTT
>-|TRBV23-1|-|TRBJ2-2|15
CASRTPGANTGELFF
TGCGCCAGCAGGACCCCCGGGGCGAACACCGGGGAGCTGTTTTTT
>-|TRBV5-4|-|TRBJ2-5|13
CASSLGEGKTQYF
TGTGCCAGCAGCTTGGGTGAGGGAAAGACCCAGTACTTC
>-|TRBV7-2|-|TRBJ1-2|12
CASSLATVGYTF
TGTGCCAGCAGCTTAGCTACAGTTGGCTACACCTTC
>-|TRBV7-2|TRBD1|TRBJ2-7|14
CASSYGTAVYEQYF
TGTGCCAGCAGTTACGGGACAGCAGTCTACGAGCAGTACTTC
>few|TRBV9|-|TRBJ1-3|15
CASSPDSHGGNTIYF
TGTGCCAGCAGCCCCGATAGCCACGGAGGAAACACCATATATTTT
>-|TRBV30|-|TRBJ1-1|13
CAWSVDSDTEAFF
TGTGCCTGGAGCGTCGACAGTGACACTGAAGCTTTCTTT
>-|TRBV14|TRBD2|TRBJ2-5|16
CASSQAGLVPKETQYF
TGTGCCAGCAGCCAAGCCGGACTAGTCCCAAAAGAGACCCAGTACTTC
>-|TRBV30|-|TRBJ2-1|15
CAWSVGGSSYNEQFF
TGTGCCTGGAGTGTTGGGGGGAGCTCCTACAATGAGCAGTTCTTC
>-|TRBV9|-|TRBJ1-1|13
CASSVYPDTEAFF
TGTGCCAGCAGCGTCTACCCCGACACTGAAGCTTTCTTT
>-|TRBV5-5|TRBD1|TRBJ2-7|15
CASSFLGQGAREQYF
TGTGCCAGCAGCTTTTTGGGACAGGGGGCTCGTGAGCAGTACTTC
>-|TRBV19|-|TRBJ2-7|12
CASSTPSGGQYF
TGTGCCAGTAGCACCCCCTCCGGAGGGCAGTACTTC
>-|TRBV27|-|TRBJ2-1|19
CASSLRSGLIGGDNNEQFF
TGTGCCAGCAGTTTACGCTCGGGCCTAATAGGAGGGGATAACAATGAGCAGTTCTTC
>-|TRBV7-9|-|TRBJ2-1|12
CASSLAGVEQFF
TGTGCCAGCAGCTTAGCAGGGGTAGAGCAGTTCTTC
>-|TRBV5-5|TRBD1|TRBJ1-3|15
CASSLTGGTGNTIYF
TGTGCCAGCAGCCTCACAGGGGGCACTGGAAACACCATATATTTT
>-|TRBV4-1|-|TRBJ2-7|15
CASSLLPGGTYEQYF
TGCGCCAGCAGCCTACTACCAGGGGGGACCTACGAGCAGTACTTC